This T cell receptor (beta chain) was sequenced for a study of blood T cell repertoires in COVID-19. About the research overall: The samples span acute and convalescent COVID-19 from the United States, Italy and Spain. The analysed material was cDNA or gDNA that came from T cells, B-cell-depleted T cells, or PBMCs.

Study processing details: The assay estimated nucleated cells by amplifying reference gene primers. Assay: immunoSEQ multiplex PCR; the TCRdb copy retains only in-frame clones and omits some. The V and J calls and the clone size are those of that table, but D and trimming were determined from the DNA. The data hold more than 45,000 clones, with more than 70% observed a single time. From germline, CDR1 is SGHRS and CDR2 YFSETQ. The CDR3 totals 16 residues. The ends lost 4 bases at V and 4 bases at J; junction bases unmatched: 8. The TCR sequence derives from a middle-aged man with active COVID-19. The specimen was peripheral blood. V is TRBV5-1 and J is TRBJ2-2; 9 bases are shared with TRBD1. In DNA form, the CDR3 reads TGCGCCAGCAGCCCACAGGGGGCGCTGGGCACCGGGGAGCTGTTTTTT. It yields the protein CASSPQGALGTGELFF.